The clone carrying this TCR beta chain was counted ten times or more. Its target is not known. This record comes from a study of CD8+CD57+ T cells in acquired aplastic anemia. At the level of the study: Quantities of DNA derived from sorted CD4+ and CD8+ cells averaged roughly 3 ug.

General observations from the study: Statistical testing detected no significant gap in CD8+ Simpson's diversity between patients and controls. Overlap between patients and controls comprised about 28 CD8+ CDR3 sequences.

Patients selected for sequencing had displayed CD8+CD57+ cell expansion by flow cytometry. Genomic DNA served as template for TCR beta VDJ and CDR3 profiling. From the reads, TCRdb called clonotypes with MiXCR, one entry per CDR3 protein. The table has about 190,000 distinct CDR3 sequences, under 55% seen once. Sequencing input: sorted CD4+, CD8+, or CD8+CD57+ T cells (not recorded which) from PBMCs. The TCR was taken from a human donor with aplastic anemia.

CDR3 nucleotide sequence: TGCGCCAGCAGCTTAGGAGTACCCGATCAGCCCCAGCATTTT. Protein product: CASSLGVPDQPQHF. This chain uses TRBV5-1 with TRBJ1-5; no reliable D call. Trimming removed 2 bases at V and 5 bases at J, with 11 bases between. CDR1 and CDR2 (germline): SGHRS, YFSETQ. This CDR3 contains 14 residues.